The rows below give T cell receptor beta chains drawn from one sample of a study of T cell repertoires in cytomegalovirus infection. These receptors lack a known antigen. TCRdb re-analysed the reads in MiXCR, keeping a single row per CDR3 protein. Of roughly 990,000 distinct CDR3 sequences detected, approximately 31% appear once; the ten largest clones hold over 11%. The input for sequencing was cultured CD8+ T cells from PBMCs, taken from culture after CMV antigen stimulation. Source of these receptors: a human donor in good health (CMV status not recorded). Some clones in this sample may be carry-over from other donors' samples. The CDR3 runs from the conserved cysteine through the conserved F or W. Each record gives: D gene, J gene, V gene, clone size, CDR3 DNA, CDR3 protein. The D gene is left open where the match is weak. The listing skips clone size in some rows; elsewhere it reads once, few, many or a size class.

D gene: -; J gene: TRBJ2-1; V gene: TRBV13; clone size: once; CDR3 DNA: TGTGCCAGCAGCTCAGGGGACTCAAGGGGCAATGAGCAGTTCTTC; CDR3 protein: CASSSGDSRGNEQFF
D gene: -; J gene: TRBJ1-1; V gene: TRBV12-3/TRBV12-4; clone size: -; CDR3 DNA: TGTGCCAGCAGTATAAAGGCCCCGAACACTGAAGCTTTCTTT; CDR3 protein: CASSIKAPNTEAFF
D gene: TRBD1; J gene: TRBJ2-5; V gene: TRBV12-3/TRBV12-4; clone size: few; CDR3 DNA: TGTGCCAGCAGGGAGCGTACAGGGGAAGAAGAGACCCAGTACTTC; CDR3 protein: CASRERTGEEETQYF
D gene: TRBD1; J gene: TRBJ2-5; V gene: TRBV4-3; clone size: -; CDR3 DNA: TGCGCCAGCAGCCAAGGTCCCACCGGGGACAGGGTTTTGGAGACCCAGTACTTC; CDR3 protein: CASSQGPTGDRVLETQYF
D gene: TRBD2; J gene: TRBJ2-1; V gene: TRBV15; clone size: few; CDR3 DNA: TGTGCCACCAGCCTCTACGGGGGGGGTTCATACAATGAGCAGTTCTTC; CDR3 protein: CATSLYGGGSYNEQFF
D gene: -; J gene: TRBJ2-7; V gene: TRBV19; clone size: -; CDR3 DNA: TGTGCCAGTAGTCCAACGACGGGAACCTACGAGCAGTACTTC; CDR3 protein: CASSPTTGTYEQYF
D gene: -; J gene: TRBJ2-7; V gene: TRBV6-1; clone size: once; CDR3 DNA: TGTGCCAGCAGTGCGGGAAGGGGTACGCACTACGAGCAGTACTTC; CDR3 protein: CASSAGRGTHYEQYF
D gene: TRBD1; J gene: TRBJ1-1; V gene: TRBV6-6; clone size: few; CDR3 DNA: TGTGCCAGCAGTTACTCTGCACAGGGGCTATTGAACACTGAAGCTTTCTTT; CDR3 protein: CASSYSAQGLLNTEAFF
D gene: -; J gene: TRBJ2-1; V gene: TRBV4-1; clone size: -; CDR3 DNA: TGCGCCAGCAGCCAAGAGAACTATTCAAGGAAGGATGAGCAGTTCTTC; CDR3 protein: CASSQENYSRKDEQFF
D gene: TRBD1; J gene: TRBJ2-1; V gene: TRBV12-3/TRBV12-4; clone size: few; CDR3 DNA: TGTGCCAGCAGTATGACAGGGGGTCTATCCTACAATGAGCAGTTCTTC; CDR3 protein: CASSMTGGLSYNEQFF
D gene: TRBD1; J gene: TRBJ2-7; V gene: TRBV20-1; clone size: few; CDR3 DNA: TGCAGTGCTAGGGGGACAGTCTCCTACGAGCAGTACTTC; CDR3 protein: CSARGTVSYEQYF
D gene: TRBD2; J gene: TRBJ2-1; V gene: TRBV14; clone size: -; CDR3 DNA: TGTGCCAGCAGCCAAGATCCCCTTAGCGGGGGGCCCTACAATGAGCAGTTCTTC; CDR3 protein: CASSQDPLSGGPYNEQFF
D gene: TRBD1; J gene: TRBJ2-1; V gene: TRBV6-5; clone size: few; CDR3 DNA: TGTGCCAGCAGTTATACAGGGGGCGCGGTAGATGAGCAGTTCTTC; CDR3 protein: CASSYTGGAVDEQFF
D gene: TRBD1; J gene: TRBJ2-1; V gene: TRBV5-1; clone size: once; CDR3 DNA: TGCGCCAGCAGCTTGAGTGACAGGGGAAGGAATGAGCAGTTCTTC; CDR3 protein: CASSLSDRGRNEQFF
D gene: TRBD1; J gene: TRBJ2-5; V gene: TRBV7-2; clone size: many; CDR3 DNA: TGTGCCAGCAGCTTAGCCCTGGACAGGGACCAAGAGACCCAGTACTTC; CDR3 protein: CASSLALDRDQETQYF
D gene: -; J gene: TRBJ1-3; V gene: TRBV7-2; clone size: many; CDR3 DNA: TGTGCCAGCAGCTTATGGGACTGGGGGGAACTCTCTGGAAACACCATATATTTT; CDR3 protein: CASSLWDWGELSGNTIYF
D gene: TRBD2; J gene: TRBJ2-1; V gene: TRBV27; clone size: few; CDR3 DNA: TGTGCCAGCAGTTTATCGCGGGGGGGCCCCCGCAATGAGCAGTTCTTC; CDR3 protein: CASSLSRGGPRNEQFF
D gene: -; J gene: TRBJ2-7; V gene: TRBV20-1; clone size: few; CDR3 DNA: TGCAGTGCGGATACGGGACTCCGCTCCTACGAGCAGTACTTC; CDR3 protein: CSADTGLRSYEQYF
D gene: -; J gene: TRBJ1-4; V gene: TRBV12-5; clone size: few; CDR3 DNA: TGTGCTAGTGGTTTCCTACCGCAAGGACTGAATGAAAAACTGTTTTTT; CDR3 protein: CASGFLPQGLNEKLFF
D gene: TRBD1; J gene: TRBJ2-1; V gene: TRBV25-1; clone size: few; CDR3 DNA: TGTGCCAGCAGTGAATATACGGCGTCGGGGACAGGGAGAGATGAGCAGTTCTTC; CDR3 protein: CASSEYTASGTGRDEQFF
D gene: -; J gene: TRBJ1-5; V gene: TRBV12-3/TRBV12-4; clone size: few; CDR3 DNA: TGTGCCAGCAGTTTCTTCGCTGGGAGCAATCAGCCCCAGCATTTT; CDR3 protein: CASSFFAGSNQPQHF
D gene: -; J gene: TRBJ2-1; V gene: TRBV7-6; clone size: -; CDR3 DNA: TGTGCCAGCAGGGACCCGTTAAGCTCCTACAATGAGCAGTTCTTC; CDR3 protein: CASRDPLSSYNEQFF
D gene: TRBD2; J gene: TRBJ2-1; V gene: TRBV10-3; clone size: -; CDR3 DNA: TGTGCCACCCGTAGCGGGGAATCGAAAATTTACAATGAGCAGTTCTTC; CDR3 protein: CATRSGESKIYNEQFF
D gene: TRBD2; J gene: TRBJ2-1; V gene: TRBV29-1; clone size: few; CDR3 DNA: TGCAGCGTTGGAAGAGCGGGGGGCTACAATGAGCAGTTCTTC; CDR3 protein: CSVGRAGGYNEQFF
D gene: -; J gene: TRBJ1-1; V gene: TRBV5-6; clone size: once; CDR3 DNA: TGTGCCAGCAGCCAACCCCTCCGGGGGGAAGCTTTCTTT; CDR3 protein: CASSQPLRGEAFF
D gene: TRBD1; J gene: TRBJ1-2; V gene: TRBV7-2; clone size: many; CDR3 DNA: TGTGCCAGCAGCTTGACAGGGGGAGTCTATGGCTACACCTTC; CDR3 protein: CASSLTGGVYGYTF
D gene: -; J gene: TRBJ2-3; V gene: TRBV7-4; clone size: -; CDR3 DNA: TGTGCCAGCAGCTTAGATAACAGGATGGGCACAGATACGCAGTATTTT; CDR3 protein: CASSLDNRMGTDTQYF
D gene: -; J gene: TRBJ2-7; V gene: TRBV10-3; clone size: -; CDR3 DNA: TGTGCCACCGAACAGGGCTACGAGCAGTACTTC; CDR3 protein: CATEQGYEQYF
D gene: -; J gene: TRBJ1-5; V gene: TRBV5-1; clone size: few; CDR3 DNA: TGCGCCAGCAGCCTAACAGGGTCCCCCAATCAGCCCCAGCATTTT; CDR3 protein: CASSLTGSPNQPQHF
D gene: -; J gene: TRBJ2-5; V gene: TRBV29-1; clone size: -; CDR3 DNA: TGCAGCCTCCTAGGTGGGTCTGAGGAGACCCAGTACTTC; CDR3 protein: CSLLGGSEETQYF
D gene: -; J gene: TRBJ1-4; V gene: TRBV7-2; clone size: few; CDR3 DNA: TGTGCCAGCAGTCTAGGATCTGGAAAACTGTTTTTT; CDR3 protein: CASSLGSGKLFF
D gene: -; J gene: TRBJ1-1; V gene: TRBV14; clone size: few; CDR3 DNA: TGTGCCAGCAGCCTCACCAGGGTAGGCACTGAAGCTTTCTTT; CDR3 protein: CASSLTRVGTEAFF
D gene: -; J gene: TRBJ1-4; V gene: TRBV7-9; clone size: few; CDR3 DNA: TGTGCCAGCAGCCTGAATGGAGGCGGAGAAAAACTGTTTTTT; CDR3 protein: CASSLNGGGEKLFF
D gene: TRBD1; J gene: TRBJ2-7; V gene: TRBV20-1; clone size: many; CDR3 DNA: TGCAGTGCGGGTCTAGGGACAGCCTACGAGCAGTACTTC; CDR3 protein: CSAGLGTAYEQYF
D gene: TRBD2; J gene: TRBJ2-1; V gene: TRBV24-1; clone size: -; CDR3 DNA: TGTGCCACCAGTGATTCTGGGACTAGCGGGGGGTACAATGAGCAGTTCTTC; CDR3 protein: CATSDSGTSGGYNEQFF
D gene: -; J gene: TRBJ2-5; V gene: TRBV11-2; clone size: few; CDR3 DNA: TGTGCCAGCAGCTTAGATAGGAGGGTTGCGGAGACCCAGTACTTC; CDR3 protein: CASSLDRRVAETQYF
D gene: -; J gene: TRBJ2-1; V gene: TRBV12-3/TRBV12-4; clone size: few; CDR3 DNA: TGTGCCAGCAGCCCCCAACAGCGGCCCTACAATGAGCAGTTCTTC; CDR3 protein: CASSPQQRPYNEQFF
D gene: -; J gene: TRBJ1-6; V gene: TRBV13; clone size: few; CDR3 DNA: TGTGCCAGCAGCTTTCAGGGGAATCATTCACCCCTCCACTTT; CDR3 protein: CASSFQGNHSPLHF
D gene: TRBD2; J gene: TRBJ2-2; V gene: TRBV19; clone size: -; CDR3 DNA: TGTGCCAGTAGTTCGGAAATTCGCGAGACTAGCGGGGGCCCGCCGAACATCGGGGAGCTGTTTTTT; CDR3 protein: CASSSEIRETSGGPPNIGELFF
D gene: -; J gene: TRBJ2-7; V gene: TRBV27; clone size: -; CDR3 DNA: TGTGCCAGCAGTTATGGAAGGGACTGGCGCATTTACGAGCAGTACTTC; CDR3 protein: CASSYGRDWRIYEQYF
D gene: -; J gene: TRBJ2-2; V gene: TRBV4-3; clone size: -; CDR3 DNA: TGCGCCAGCAGCCACCCCACCTTAATCCCGACAGGAGAGAGTCTTCCCGGGGAGCTGTTTTTT; CDR3 protein: CASSHPTLIPTGESLPGELFF
D gene: -; J gene: TRBJ2-1; V gene: TRBV2; clone size: few; CDR3 DNA: TGTGCCAGCCCAAGGTACAATGAGCAGTTCTTC; CDR3 protein: CASPRYNEQFF
D gene: -; J gene: TRBJ2-7; V gene: TRBV27; clone size: -; CDR3 DNA: TGTGCCAGCGCAAGGGGGGGTCCAGGCTACGAGCAGTACTTC; CDR3 protein: CASARGGPGYEQYF
D gene: -; J gene: TRBJ1-4; V gene: TRBV5-5; clone size: -; CDR3 DNA: TGTGCCAGCACAAACGAAGATCGGATCGCTGAAAAACTGTTTTTT; CDR3 protein: CASTNEDRIAEKLFF
D gene: -; J gene: TRBJ1-1; V gene: TRBV5-4; clone size: -; CDR3 DNA: TGTGCCAGCAGCTTGGGGGACTGGGATGAAGCTTTCTTT; CDR3 protein: CASSLGDWDEAFF
D gene: -; J gene: TRBJ2-1; V gene: TRBV12-3/TRBV12-4; clone size: -; CDR3 DNA: TGTGCCAGCAGTTTTGGCGGAGAGGGGAATGAGCAGTTCTTC; CDR3 protein: CASSFGGEGNEQFF
D gene: -; J gene: TRBJ1-1; V gene: TRBV5-4; clone size: -; CDR3 DNA: TGTGCCAGCAGCTTGGGGGGGTCTATAGGAGAACGGGCTGAAGCTTTCTTT; CDR3 protein: CASSLGGSIGERAEAFF
D gene: TRBD1; J gene: TRBJ1-6; V gene: TRBV12-3/TRBV12-4; clone size: -; CDR3 DNA: TGTGCCAGCAGTACCCGACAGGGAACTGGATCACCCCTCCACTTT; CDR3 protein: CASSTRQGTGSPLHF
D gene: -; J gene: TRBJ2-7; V gene: TRBV5-5; clone size: few; CDR3 DNA: TGTGCCAGCAGCTTTGCCGACAGCTCCTACGAGCAGTACTTC; CDR3 protein: CASSFADSSYEQYF
D gene: -; J gene: TRBJ1-5; V gene: TRBV4-1; clone size: few; CDR3 DNA: TGCGCCAGCAGCCAAGATCCGGCTGGGCAGCCCCAGCATTTT; CDR3 protein: CASSQDPAGQPQHF
D gene: -; J gene: TRBJ1-1; V gene: TRBV28; clone size: -; CDR3 DNA: TGTGCCAGCAGGGGCGGCCCCACTGAAGCTTTCTTT; CDR3 protein: CASRGGPTEAFF
D gene: -; J gene: TRBJ2-6; V gene: TRBV7-9; clone size: few; CDR3 DNA: TGTGCCAGCAGCTCCATGACAGGCGCTGGGGCCAACGTCCTGACTTTC; CDR3 protein: CASSSMTGAGANVLTF
D gene: -; J gene: TRBJ2-2; V gene: TRBV9; clone size: -; CDR3 DNA: TGTGCCAGCAGCGTAGTTGTCTCTACCGGGGAGCTGTTTTTT; CDR3 protein: CASSVVVSTGELFF
D gene: TRBD2; J gene: TRBJ2-1; V gene: TRBV27; clone size: -; CDR3 DNA: TGTGCCAGCAGTTTAGTAGCGGGGCCCTCCTACAATGAGCAGTTCTTC; CDR3 protein: CASSLVAGPSYNEQFF
D gene: -; J gene: TRBJ1-2; V gene: TRBV6-5; clone size: -; CDR3 DNA: TGTGCCAGCAGTTACGCCACTTCGAATGGCTACACCTTC; CDR3 protein: CASSYATSNGYTF
D gene: TRBD1; J gene: TRBJ2-3; V gene: TRBV10-3; clone size: -; CDR3 DNA: TGTCCCATCGATTTGACAGGGCGGTCACCAGATACGCAGTATTTT; CDR3 protein: CPIDLTGRSPDTQYF
D gene: -; J gene: TRBJ1-2; V gene: TRBV7-8; clone size: -; CDR3 DNA: TGTGCCAGCAGCGCCAAGCGACGGGGGGACGGCTACACCTTC; CDR3 protein: CASSAKRRGDGYTF
D gene: TRBD1; J gene: TRBJ2-5; V gene: TRBV7-6; clone size: -; CDR3 DNA: TGTGCCAGCAGCACCCGGGACAGGGGGCTCGGGAAACAAGAGACCCAGTACTTC; CDR3 protein: CASSTRDRGLGKQETQYF